This record concerns one TCR beta chain sequence. The table came from immunoSEQ multiplex PCR; TCRdb's copy has only in-frame clones and leaves some out. The sample comprises around 79,000 clones, about nine tenths of which are singletons, and under 0.5% rests with the top ten. The data are from a study of technical replicates of blood from a handful of donors. Trimming at V came to 7 bases and at J to 7 bases, leaving 11 bases not matched to a gene. The CDR3 is 15 residues long. CDR1 is SGHTA and CDR2 is FQGNSA in the germline V gene. This clonotype was obtained from a human donor in good health. Some clones in this sample may be carry-over from other donors' samples. The rearrangement uses TRBV7-2 and TRBJ2-1; TRBD1 agrees at 9 bases. Sequenced input: T cells isolated from PBMCs. The CDR3 bases are TGTGCCAGCACCTCGAACAGGGGGCGCATAAATGAGCAGTTCTTC. It is translated as CASTSNRGRINEQFF. The full variable domain, in which reference TRBV7-2 and TRBJ2-1 provide the parts outside the CDR3, is GAGVSQSPSNKVTEKGKDVELRCDPISGHTALYWYRQSLGQGLEFLIYFQGNSAPDKSGLPSDRFSAERTGGSVSTLTIQRTQQEDSAVYLCASTSNRGRINEQFFGPGTRLTVL.